This TCR beta chain was found in a study of blood T cell repertoires in COVID-19. V gave up 9 bases and J gave up 6 bases; unmatched junction bases: 12. The CDR3 runs to 15 residues. Germline V CDR1 and CDR2: LNHDA, SQIVND (reference sequence). The table lists this clone with a few counts. The table came from immunoSEQ multiplex PCR; TCRdb's copy has only in-frame clones and leaves some out. The profile shows about 190,000 clones, 80% to 90% of them singletons. The clonotype comes from a young woman who had recovered from COVID-19. The sequenced sample was peripheral blood. This rearrangement joins TRBV19 to TRBJ1-1; 11 nucleotides line up with TRBD1. The CDR3 region is CASRERTGGNAEAFF. The CDR3 DNA is TGTGCCAGCAGGGAGAGGACAGGGGGCAACGCTGAAGCTTTCTTT.